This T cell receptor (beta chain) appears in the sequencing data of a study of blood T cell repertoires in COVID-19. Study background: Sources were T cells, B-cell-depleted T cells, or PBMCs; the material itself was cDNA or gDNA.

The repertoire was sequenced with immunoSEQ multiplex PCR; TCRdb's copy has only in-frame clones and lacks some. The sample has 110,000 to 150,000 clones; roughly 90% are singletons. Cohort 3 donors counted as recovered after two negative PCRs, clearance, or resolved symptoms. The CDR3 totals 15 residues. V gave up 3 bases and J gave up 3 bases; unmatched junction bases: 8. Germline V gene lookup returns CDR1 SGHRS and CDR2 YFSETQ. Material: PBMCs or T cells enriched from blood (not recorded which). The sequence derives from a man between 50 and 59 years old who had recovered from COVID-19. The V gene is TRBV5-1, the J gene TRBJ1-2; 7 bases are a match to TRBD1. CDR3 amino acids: CASSSTGTDDYGYTF. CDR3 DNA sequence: TGCGCCAGCAGCTCTACCGGGACAGACGACTATGGCTACACCTTC.